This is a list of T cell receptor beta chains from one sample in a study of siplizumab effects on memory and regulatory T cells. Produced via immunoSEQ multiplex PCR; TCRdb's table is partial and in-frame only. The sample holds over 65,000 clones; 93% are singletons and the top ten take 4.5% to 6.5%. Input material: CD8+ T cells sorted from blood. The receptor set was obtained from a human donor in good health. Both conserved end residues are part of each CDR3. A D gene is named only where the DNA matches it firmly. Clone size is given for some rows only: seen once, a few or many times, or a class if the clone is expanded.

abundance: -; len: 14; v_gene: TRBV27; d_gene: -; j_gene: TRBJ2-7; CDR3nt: TGTGCCAGCAGTTCCGGGCCGCTCACCTACGAGCAGTACTTC; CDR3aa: CASSSGPLTYEQYF
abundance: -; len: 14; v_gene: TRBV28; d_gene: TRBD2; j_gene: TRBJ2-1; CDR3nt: TGTGCCAGCAGTAGCGGGGGGCCCTACAATGAGCAGTTCTTC; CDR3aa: CASSSGGPYNEQFF
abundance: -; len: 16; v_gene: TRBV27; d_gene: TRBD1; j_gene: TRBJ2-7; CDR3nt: TGTGCCAGCAGTTCACCGACAGGGAACGGCTCCTACGAGCAGTACTTC; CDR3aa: CASSSPTGNGSYEQYF
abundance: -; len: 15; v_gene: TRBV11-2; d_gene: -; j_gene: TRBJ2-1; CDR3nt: TGTGCCAGCAGCTTAGATTACGGGCCCTACAATGAGCAGTTCTTC; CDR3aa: CASSLDYGPYNEQFF
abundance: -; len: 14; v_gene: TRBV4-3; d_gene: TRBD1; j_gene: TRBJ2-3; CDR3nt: TGCGCCAGCAGCCCGGGACAGGGGACAGATACGCAGTATTTT; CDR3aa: CASSPGQGTDTQYF
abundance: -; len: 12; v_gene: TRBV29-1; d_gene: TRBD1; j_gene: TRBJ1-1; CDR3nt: TGCAGCGTTGTCGGACAGGGCCCCGGGACTTTCTTT; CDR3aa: CSVVGQGPGTFF
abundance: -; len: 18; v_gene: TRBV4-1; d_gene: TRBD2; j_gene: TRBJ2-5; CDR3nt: TGCGCCAGCAGCCACCAGTCAGCGCTAGCGGGGGGGCGAGAGACCCAGTACTTC; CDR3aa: CASSHQSALAGGRETQYF
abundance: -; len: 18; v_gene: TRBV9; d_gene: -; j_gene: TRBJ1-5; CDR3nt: TGTGCCAGCAGCCCCAGCCTGAGACACGTTGTTAGCAATCAGCCCCAGCATTTT; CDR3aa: CASSPSLRHVVSNQPQHF
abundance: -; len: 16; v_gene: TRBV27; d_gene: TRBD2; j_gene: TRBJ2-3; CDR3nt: TGTGCCAGCAGTTTCCTACTAGCGGGGGGGCCAGATACGCAGTATTTT; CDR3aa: CASSFLLAGGPDTQYF
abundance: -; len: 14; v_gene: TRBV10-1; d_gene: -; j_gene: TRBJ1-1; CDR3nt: TGCGCCACGAGTAGAGACACTGCGAACACTGAAGCTTTCTTT; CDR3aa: CATSRDTANTEAFF
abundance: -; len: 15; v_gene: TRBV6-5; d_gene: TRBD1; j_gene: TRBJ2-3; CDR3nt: TGTGCCAGCAGCCTAGGACAGGGGGCTTGGGATACGCAGTATTTT; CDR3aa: CASSLGQGAWDTQYF
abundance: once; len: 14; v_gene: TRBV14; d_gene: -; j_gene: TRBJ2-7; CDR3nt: TGTGCCAGCAGCCAAGATTTGGCGTCCATCGAGCAGTACTTC; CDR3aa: CASSQDLASIEQYF
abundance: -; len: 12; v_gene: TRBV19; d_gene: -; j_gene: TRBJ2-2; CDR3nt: TGTGCCAGTTCCCCGAACACCGGGGAGCTGTTTTTT; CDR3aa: CASSPNTGELFF
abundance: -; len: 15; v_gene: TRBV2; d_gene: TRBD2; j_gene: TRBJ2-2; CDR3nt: TGTGCCAGCAGTGGAGGGACTAGACACACCGGGGAGCTGTTTTTT; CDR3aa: CASSGGTRHTGELFF
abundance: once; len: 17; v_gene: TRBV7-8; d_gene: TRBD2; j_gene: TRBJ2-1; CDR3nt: TGTGCCAGCAGCTCAACCTCGGGACTAGCGGGGAGGAATGAGCAGTTCTTC; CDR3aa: CASSSTSGLAGRNEQFF
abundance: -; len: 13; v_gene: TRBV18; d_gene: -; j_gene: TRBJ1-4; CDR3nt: TGTGCCAGCTCACCACAAACTAATGAAAAACTGTTTTTT; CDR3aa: CASSPQTNEKLFF
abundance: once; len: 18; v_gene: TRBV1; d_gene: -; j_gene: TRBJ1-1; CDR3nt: TGCACCAGCAGCCAAGTTGATGGGACGGCAACTTTGAACACTGAAGCTTTCTTT; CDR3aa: CTSSQVDGTATLNTEAFF
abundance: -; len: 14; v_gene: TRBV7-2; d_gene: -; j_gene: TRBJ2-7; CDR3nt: TGTGCCAGCAGCTACGCTAAAGGGGGCTACGAGCAGTACTTC; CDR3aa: CASSYAKGGYEQYF
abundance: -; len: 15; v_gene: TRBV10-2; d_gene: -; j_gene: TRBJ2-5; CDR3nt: TGCGCCAGCAGTGATGGCAGGGCTCCCCAAGAGACCCAGTACTTC; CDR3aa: CASSDGRAPQETQYF
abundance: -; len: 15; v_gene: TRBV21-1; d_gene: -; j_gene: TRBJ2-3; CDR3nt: TGTGCCAGCAGCAAATGGACTAGCGGGGGAGATACGCAGTATTTT; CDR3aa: CASSKWTSGGDTQYF
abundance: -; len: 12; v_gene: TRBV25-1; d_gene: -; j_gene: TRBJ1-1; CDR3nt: TGTGCCAGCAGTGATTTAGGGTACGAAGCTTTCTTT; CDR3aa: CASSDLGYEAFF
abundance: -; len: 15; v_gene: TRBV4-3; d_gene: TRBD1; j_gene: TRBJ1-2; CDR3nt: TGCGCCAGCAGCCACCCGACAGGGACACTCTATGGCTACACCTTC; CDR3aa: CASSHPTGTLYGYTF
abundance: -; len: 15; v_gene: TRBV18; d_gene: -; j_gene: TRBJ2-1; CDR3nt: TGTGCCAGCTCACCACTGGACCCTGCTAGGAATGAGCAGTTCTTC; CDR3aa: CASSPLDPARNEQFF
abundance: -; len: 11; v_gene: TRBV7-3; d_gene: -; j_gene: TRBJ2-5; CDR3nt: TGTGCCAGCAGCTTAACGGAGACCCAGTACTTC; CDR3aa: CASSLTETQYF
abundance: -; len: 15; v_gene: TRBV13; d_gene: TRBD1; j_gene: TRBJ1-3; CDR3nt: TGTGCCAGCAGCCAACGGACAGGGTCTGGAAACACCATATATTTT; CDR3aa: CASSQRTGSGNTIYF
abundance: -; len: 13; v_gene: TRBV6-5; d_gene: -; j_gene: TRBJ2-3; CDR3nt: TGTGCCAGCAGTTTGACTAGCACAGATACGCAGTATTTT; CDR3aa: CASSLTSTDTQYF
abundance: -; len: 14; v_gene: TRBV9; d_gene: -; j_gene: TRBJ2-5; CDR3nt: TGTGCCAGCAGCCCTCAGCTGATGCAAGAGACCCAGTACTTC; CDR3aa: CASSPQLMQETQYF
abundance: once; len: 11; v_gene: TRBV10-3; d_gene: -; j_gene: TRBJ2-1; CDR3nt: TGTGCCATCCTATCCGGGGGCGAGCAGTTCTTC; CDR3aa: CAILSGGEQFF
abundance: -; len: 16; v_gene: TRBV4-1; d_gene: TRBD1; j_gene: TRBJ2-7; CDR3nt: TGCGCCAGCAGCCAAGATGGACAGGGGGGATACTACGAGCAGTACTTC; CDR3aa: CASSQDGQGGYYEQYF
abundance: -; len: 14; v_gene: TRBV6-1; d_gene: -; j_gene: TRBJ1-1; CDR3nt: TGTGCCATAGTTGGGGGACTTATGAACACTGAAGCTTTCTTT; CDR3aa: CAIVGGLMNTEAFF
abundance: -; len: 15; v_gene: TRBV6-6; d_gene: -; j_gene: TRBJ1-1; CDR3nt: TGTGCCAGCAGTATAAGTAATGGCGGAAACACTGAAGCTTTCTTT; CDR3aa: CASSISNGGNTEAFF
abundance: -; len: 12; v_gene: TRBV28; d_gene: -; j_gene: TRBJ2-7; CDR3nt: TGTGCCAGCAGTTACGGGATGACAGGACAGTACTTC; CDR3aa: CASSYGMTGQYF
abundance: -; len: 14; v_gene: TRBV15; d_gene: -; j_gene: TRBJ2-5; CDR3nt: TGTGCCACCAGCAGAAGAGGGAACCAAGAGACCCAGTACTTC; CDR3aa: CATSRRGNQETQYF
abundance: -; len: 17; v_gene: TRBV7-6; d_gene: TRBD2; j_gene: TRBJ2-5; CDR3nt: TGTGCCAGCAGCCAGGAGACGGGACTAAGGTCTCAAGAGACCCAGTACTTC; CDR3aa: CASSQETGLRSQETQYF
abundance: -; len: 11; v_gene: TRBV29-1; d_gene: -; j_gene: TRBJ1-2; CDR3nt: TGCAGCGATGAGACCCTATATGGCTACACCTTC; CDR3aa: CSDETLYGYTF